The rows below give T cell receptor beta chains drawn from one sample of a study of response to subunit inactivated influenza vaccine. In TCRdb, the RT-PCR reads were re-called with MiXCR into one record per CDR3 protein. The table lists 400,000 to 650,000 distinct CDR3 sequences, around 7.9% of them singletons. This specimen consisted of PBMCs from blood, obtained about 24 months after vaccination. The receptors were gathered from a man in his fifties or sixties who received an inactivated influenza vaccine. Both conserved end residues are part of each CDR3. The D gene is left open where the match is weak. Clone size is stated in some rows and not others, as once, few, many or a class when expanded.

D gene,clone size,J gene,V gene,CDR3 protein,CDR3 DNA
.,many,TRBJ1-6,TRBV7-9,CASSLENSPLHF,TGTGCCAGCAGCTTAGAGAATTCACCCCTCCACTTT
.,.,TRBJ2-1,TRBV5-1,CASSLGAIASSYNKQFF,TGCGCCAGCAGCTTGGGAGCTATTGCCAGCTCCTACAATAAGCAGTTCTTC
TRBD1,few,TRBJ2-4,TRBV5-1,CASSSGQGMGIQYF,TGCGCCAGCAGCTCCGGACAGGGGATGGGCATTCAGTACTTC
.,.,TRBJ2-5,TRBV5-6,CASSLEQGSFQETQYF,TGTGCCAGCAGCTTGGAGCAGGGGAGTTTCCAAGAGACCCAGTACTTC
TRBD2,many,TRBJ2-7,TRBV7-6,CASSLRSVFTAGYYEQYF,TGTGCCAGCAGCCTTAGATCTGTATTCACAGCGGGATACTACGAGCAGTACTTC
.,few,TRBJ1-5,TRBV19,CASTEQGRQPQHF,TGTGCCAGCACCGAACAGGGAAGACAGCCCCAGCATTTT
.,many,TRBJ1-5,TRBV7-9,CASSLVPGDQPQHF,TGTGCCAGCAGCTTAGTGCCAGGAGATCAGCCCCAGCATTTT
TRBD1,.,TRBJ1-5,TRBV19,CASTQGVGQPQHF,TGTGCCAGTACACAGGGGGTCGGTCAGCCCCAGCATTTT
.,few,TRBJ2-7,TRBV12-3/TRBV12-4,CASSVQTGFHEQYF,TGTGCCAGCAGTGTCCAGACGGGGTTCCACGAGCAGTACTTC
TRBD2,few,TRBJ2-3,TRBV20-1,CSATGGASGIVLPDTQYF,TGCAGTGCTACCGGGGGGGCTAGCGGGATTGTTTTACCCGATACGCAGTATTTT
.,.,TRBJ1-1,TRBV9,CASSVEPGRNTEAFF,TGTGCCAGCAGCGTAGAGCCGGGCCGGAACACTGAAGCTTTCTTT
.,.,TRBJ2-5,TRBV6-1,CASSPRGLNPETQYF,TGTGCCAGCAGTCCCCGGGGACTGAACCCAGAGACCCAGTACTTC
.,many,TRBJ2-1,TRBV7-6,CASSFSGVNYNEQFF,TGTGCCAGCAGCTTTTCGGGGGTAAACTACAATGAGCAGTTCTTC
TRBD2,.,TRBJ2-1,TRBV3-1,CASSQDRLAGVFF,TGTGCCAGCAGCCAAGATCGGCTAGCGGGAGTGTTCTTC
.,.,TRBJ2-7,TRBV20-1,CSASSLARHEQYF,TGCAGTGCTAGTTCGTTGGCCCGTCACGAGCAGTACTTC
.,few,TRBJ2-1,TRBV4-3,CASSQDLRDTLYNEQFF,TGCGCCAGCAGCCAAGATCTTAGGGACACTCTCTACAATGAGCAGTTCTTC
.,many,TRBJ1-5,TRBV12-3/TRBV12-4,CASPRALYSNQPQHF,TGTGCCAGCCCCAGGGCGCTGTATAGCAATCAGCCCCAGCATTTT
TRBD1,many,TRBJ1-5,TRBV12-3/TRBV12-4,CASSRTGWNQPQHF,TGTGCCAGCAGTAGGACAGGGTGGAATCAGCCCCAGCATTTT
TRBD2,.,TRBJ2-7,TRBV30,CAWTSGTTSYEQYF,TGTGCCTGGACTAGCGGGACCACATCCTACGAGCAGTACTTC
.,few,TRBJ2-7,TRBV20-1,CSARGGLSGRYYEQYF,TGCAGTGCTAGAGGAGGACTTTCCGGGCGGTACTACGAGCAGTACTTC
.,.,TRBJ2-7,TRBV10-3,CAISEGYYYEQYF,TGTGCCATCAGTGAGGGATATTACTACGAGCAGTACTTC
TRBD1,many,TRBJ2-2,TRBV4-3,CASSQTRTGGSGELFF,TGCGCCAGCAGCCAAACACGGACAGGCGGATCCGGGGAGCTGTTTTTT
.,many,TRBJ2-7,TRBV7-6,CASSLSQIYEQYF,TGTGCCAGCAGCTTAAGTCAGATCTACGAGCAGTACTTC
TRBD2,.,TRBJ2-7,TRBV11-2,CASSLLRGIRNEQYF,TGTGCCAGCAGCTTACTGCGGGGGATAAGGAACGAGCAGTACTTC
.,few,TRBJ1-1,TRBV20-1,CSARDGSKRGDGEAFF,TGCAGTGCTAGAGATGGGTCCAAGAGAGGGGACGGTGAAGCTTTCTTT
.,.,TRBJ2-2,TRBV6-1,CASSPRGGRFAGELFF,TGTGCCAGCAGCCCTCGTGGGGGGAGGTTTGCCGGGGAGCTGTTTTTT
.,few,TRBJ1-4,TRBV4-3,CASSQVGGDNEKLFF,TGCGCCAGCAGCCAAGTTGGGGGGGACAATGAAAAACTGTTTTTT
.,.,TRBJ1-1,TRBV27,CASSKMPNTEAFF,TGTGCCAGCAGTAAAATGCCGAACACTGAAGCTTTCTTT
TRBD2,few,TRBJ2-7,TRBV12-3/TRBV12-4,CASRAGRYSYEQYF,TGTGCCAGCAGAGCCGGGAGGTACTCCTACGAGCAGTACTTC
.,few,TRBJ1-5,TRBV12-3/TRBV12-4,CASSFSTGNQPQHF,TGTGCCAGCAGTTTTAGCACGGGAAATCAGCCCCAGCATTTT
TRBD1,few,TRBJ2-7,TRBV29-1,CSVAGTGIYEQYF,TGCAGCGTCGCCGGGACAGGGATCTACGAGCAGTACTTC
.,few,TRBJ2-2,TRBV7-2,CASSLTLPPGGELFF,TGTGCCAGCAGCTTAACACTCCCCCCCGGCGGGGAGCTGTTTTTT
TRBD1,few,TRBJ1-3,TRBV28,CASSRTGRGGNTIYF,TGTGCCAGCAGCAGGACAGGGCGAGGGGGAAACACCATATATTTT
TRBD1,few,TRBJ2-1,TRBV27,CASSLSGTDNEQFF,TGTGCCAGCAGTTTATCCGGGACAGACAATGAGCAGTTCTTC
TRBD1,few,TRBJ1-1,TRBV27,CASSLSGRGHSEAFF,TGTGCCAGCAGTTTATCTGGCAGGGGGCATTCTGAAGCTTTCTTT
.,many,TRBJ1-6,TRBV5-1,CASSLWGLVDSPLHF,TGCGCCAGCAGCTTGTGGGGGTTAGTGGATTCACCCCTCCACTTT
.,.,TRBJ2-7,TRBV6-1,CASSPLAVPSYEQYF,TGTGCCAGCAGCCCCCTCGCTGTACCCTCCTACGAGCAGTACTTC
TRBD1,.,TRBJ1-2,TRBV4-1,CASSHLTGPNYGYTF,TGCGCCAGCAGCCATCTGACAGGGCCCAACTATGGCTACACCTTC
.,many,TRBJ2-1,TRBV5-1,CASSLSSLTGDGEGRLNEQFF,TGCGCCAGCAGCTTGTCCTCCTTGACAGGGGACGGGGAGGGCCGTCTGAATGAGCAGTTCTTC
TRBD2,.,TRBJ2-5,TRBV4-3,CASSQGGRGQETQYF,TGCGCCAGCAGCCAAGGTGGGAGGGGCCAAGAGACCCAGTACTTC
.,few,TRBJ2-5,TRBV5-1,CASKLMGGGKQETQYF,TGCGCCAGCAAATTGATGGGGGGCGGAAAGCAAGAGACCCAGTACTTC